This entry lists 15 T cell receptor beta chains sequenced from one sample in a study of cytomegalovirus exposure and HLA in healthy donors. The primer mix had 60 Vbeta and 13 Jbeta primers. Only in-frame clones appear in the TCRdb table, and some are missing; sequencing was by immunoSEQ multiplex PCR. The sample has 160,000 or so clones, approximately 78% seen once. The source material was PBMCs. Every receptor here comes from a human donor in good health.

This clone has only one observation. The chain links TRBV5-1 to TRBJ2-7; the D gene is possibly TRBD2 (5 bases). Germline values: CDR1 SGHRS, CDR2 YFSETQ. V was shortened by 0 bases and J by 0 bases, with 10 bases between the two germline ends. The CDR3 runs to 15 residues. CDR3 loop: CASSLAAGLSYEQYF. For the CDR3, the DNA is TGCGCCAGCAGCTTGGCGGCGGGCCTCTCCTACGAGCAGTACTTC.

About this clone: This CDR3 is also generated by other DNA sequences in the sample. The rearrangement links TRBV30 to TRBJ1-4; D not resolved. With 1 base removed from V and 8 bases from J, the gap between germline ends came to 5 bases. Per the germline V gene, CDR1 is GTSNPN and CDR2 is SVGIG (reference sequence). The CDR3 loop spans 11 amino acids. The CDR3 sequence: CAWSGGEKLFF. For the CDR3, the DNA is TGTGCCTGGAGTGGCGGGGAAAAACTGTTTTTT.

This clone occurred once. This chain connects TRBV18 to TRBJ2-7; 10 nucleotides match TRBD2. CDR1 and CDR2 (germline): KGHSH, LQKENI. The CDR3 covers 15 residues. With 4 bases clipped from V and 0 bases from J, the junction kept 3 bases outside the gene matches. CDR3 sequence (DNA): TGTGCCAGCTCACTGGAGCGGGGGGGCTCCTACGAGCAGTACTTC. Protein: CASSLERGGSYEQYF.

This rearrangement joins TRBV5-1 to TRBJ1-1; TRBD1 might be the D (5 bases). This CDR3 is built from 14 residues. Germline V lookup: CDR1 SGHRS, CDR2 YFSETQ. Trimming took 2 bases from V and 1 from J, leaving 9 bases between them. CDR3 loop: CASSFSRANTEAFF. The CDR3 coding sequence is TGCGCCAGCAGCTTCTCCAGGGCGAACACTGAAGCTTTCTTT.

This rearrangement joins TRBV5-1 to TRBJ1-5, with 9 nucleotides matching TRBD1. Germline CDR1 SGHRS, CDR2 YFSETQ. V lost 4 bases to trimming and J lost 3 bases; unmatched junction nucleotides: 8. This CDR3 spans 16 amino acids. CDR3 loop: CASSPSYRGPNQPQHF. The CDR3 DNA follows: TGCGCCAGCAGCCCTTCTTACAGGGGGCCCAATCAGCCCCAGCATTTT.

The table lists this clone with a count of one. The chain joins TRBV7-3 to TRBJ2-5, with TRBD2 matching over 16 bases. With V trimmed by 2 bases and J by 1 base, 16 bases remained unmatched. The CDR3 is 22 residues long. Germline lookup yields CDR1 SGHTA and CDR2 FQGTGA. The CDR3 sequence is CASSLDWGQGLAGGTTQETQYF. CDR3 DNA: TGTGCCAGCAGCTTAGATTGGGGCCAGGGACTAGCGGGGGGGACTACCCAAGAGACCCAGTACTTC.

There are a few counts of this clone. This rearrangement joins TRBV11-2 to TRBJ2-5, with D possibly being TRBD2 (6 bases). The germline gives CDR1 SGHAT, CDR2 FQNNGV. The V end was cut by 3 bases, the J end by 2 bases, with 7 bases between. The length of the CDR3 is 13 residues. As DNA, the CDR3 is TGTGCCAGCAGCTTCGGACTACAAGAGACCCAGTACTTC. This encodes CASSFGLQETQYF.

This clone turned up a few times. The chain recombines TRBV19 with TRBJ1-1; TRBD1 matches at 9 bases. The ends lost 5 bases at V and 1 base at J; junction bases unmatched: 5. CDR1 LNHDA and CDR2 SQIVND come from the germline V gene (reference sequence). This CDR3 has 15 amino acids. CDR3 coding DNA: TGTGCCAGTAGTGGGGACAGGGCTAAGAACACTGAAGCTTTCTTT. This translates into CASSGDRAKNTEAFF.

This chain links TRBV5-1 with TRBJ2-7, with D possibly matching TRBD1 (6 bases). V lost 0 bases to trimming and J lost 2 bases, with 12 bases between them. Germline assignment: CDR1 SGHRS and CDR2 YFSETQ. The CDR3 covers 15 residues. CDR3 DNA: TGCGCCAGCAGCTTGGAGTTGGGGGCACCCTACGAGCAGTACTTC. It codes for CASSLELGAPYEQYF.

The chain recombines TRBV15 with TRBJ2-7; 9 nucleotides align to TRBD1. There are 16 residues in the CDR3. Germline trimming cut 2 bases from V and 1 base from J; bases unmatched to any gene: 6. Germline V gene data show CDR1 as LNHNV and CDR2 as YYDKDF (reference sequence). The CDR3 protein is CATSRTRTGVSYEQYF. CDR3 nucleotide sequence: TGTGCCACCAGCAGAACTCGGACAGGGGTTTCCTACGAGCAGTACTTC.

In this sample, this clone turned up once. The chain joins TRBV14 to TRBJ2-5; D is unresolved. Trimming pared 4 bases from V and 6 bases from J, leaving 9 bases between. The CDR3 is 12 amino acids. Per the germline V gene, CDR1 is SGHDN and CDR2 is FVKESK. The CDR3 loop reads CASSPSLQTQYF. The DNA for the CDR3 is TGTGCCAGCAGCCCCTCTCTCCAGACCCAGTACTTC.

The chain uses TRBV5-5 and TRBJ2-1; D possibly corresponds to TRBD2 (5 bases). The CDR3 consists of 15 residues. V lost 2 bases and J 4 bases, leaving 13 bases between the germline ends. The germline V gene has CDR1 SGHKS and CDR2 YYEKEE (reference sequence). The CDR3 region is CASSLEGATYNEQFF. In DNA, the CDR3 is TGTGCCAGCAGCTTAGAGGGAGCGACTTACAATGAGCAGTTCTTC. The full variable domain, with the rest looked up from reference TRBV5-5 and TRBJ2-1, is DAGVTQSPTHLIKTRGQQVTLRCSPISGHKSVSWYQQVLGQGPQFIFQYYEKEERGRGNFPDRFSARQFPNYSSELNVNALLLGDSALYLCASSLEGATYNEQFFGPGTRLTVL.

The chain has TRBV4-1 and TRBJ1-2, with 7 bases fitting TRBD1. The germline gives CDR1 MGHRA, CDR2 YSYEKL. The CDR3 runs 19 residues. Trimming cost V 0 bases and J 7 bases; bases outside gene matches: 20. This CDR3 is CASSQDRGQRSIGDPGYTF. CDR3 DNA sequence: TGCGCCAGCAGCCAAGATAGGGGACAGCGCTCAATCGGAGATCCTGGCTACACCTTC.

This chain connects TRBV30 to TRBJ1-4; tentatively, D is TRBD1 (6 bases). There are 12 residues in the CDR3. Germline assignment: CDR1 GTSNPN and CDR2 SVGIG (reference sequence). The V end was cut by 6 bases, the J end by 8 bases, with 13 bases between. CDR3 coding DNA: TGTGCCTGTAACAGGGTTGGGGAAAAACTGTTTTTT. Translated, it gives CACNRVGEKLFF.

This clone occurred a few times. V and J are TRBV29-1 and TRBJ2-5; TRBD2 matches at 9 bases. Trimming at V came to 7 bases and at J to 4 bases, leaving 13 bases not matched to a gene. The CDR3 consists of 15 residues. Germline V gene lookup returns CDR1 SQVTM and CDR2 ANQGSEA. The CDR3 reads CSASGGLAGGETQYF. The CDR3 nucleotides read TGCAGCGCGTCGGGGGGACTAGCCGGGGGAGAGACCCAGTACTTC.